The clone carrying this T cell receptor beta chain appeared a few times. Deletions cut 4 bases from V and 4 bases from J, with 13 bases between. CDR3 length: 14 amino acids. Germline lookup yields CDR1 MNHNY and CDR2 SVGAGI (reference sequence). The data are from a study of radiation and T cells in renal cell carcinoma. Time point meaning: baseline pretreatment blood. As for treatment: 15 Gy SBRT to primary tumor, nephrectomy 4 weeks later. Radiation-treated patients gave blood at baseline, week 2 and week 4. The patient's renal cell carcinoma had clear cell pathology. Sequencing used immunoSEQ multiplex PCR; TCRdb keeps in-frame clones, though not all of them. The data hold 150,000 or so clones, with roughly nine tenths observed a single time.

The sequences come from blood, collected from a patient whose treatment included radiotherapy and nephrectomy. The chain has TRBV6-6 and TRBJ2-5, with a tentative D call TRBD2 (6 bases). The receptor's source is a woman aged 70-85 years with renal cell carcinoma. The CDR3 DNA reads TGTGCCAGCAGTTTTGCCCGGGGAGGAGAGACCCAGTACTTC. Amino acid sequence: CASSFARGGETQYF.